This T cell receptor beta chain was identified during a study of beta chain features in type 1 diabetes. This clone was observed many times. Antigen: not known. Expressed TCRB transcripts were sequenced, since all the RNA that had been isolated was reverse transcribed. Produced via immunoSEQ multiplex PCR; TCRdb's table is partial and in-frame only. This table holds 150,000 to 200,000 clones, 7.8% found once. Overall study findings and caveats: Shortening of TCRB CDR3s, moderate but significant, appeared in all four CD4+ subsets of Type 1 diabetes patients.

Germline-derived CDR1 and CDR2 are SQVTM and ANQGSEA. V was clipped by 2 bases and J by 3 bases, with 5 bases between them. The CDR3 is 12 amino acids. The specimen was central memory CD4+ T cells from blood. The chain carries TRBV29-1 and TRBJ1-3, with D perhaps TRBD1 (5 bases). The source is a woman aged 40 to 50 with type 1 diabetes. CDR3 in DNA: TGCAGCGTTGAAAGGGGTGGAAACACCATATATTTT. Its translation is CSVERGGNTIYF.